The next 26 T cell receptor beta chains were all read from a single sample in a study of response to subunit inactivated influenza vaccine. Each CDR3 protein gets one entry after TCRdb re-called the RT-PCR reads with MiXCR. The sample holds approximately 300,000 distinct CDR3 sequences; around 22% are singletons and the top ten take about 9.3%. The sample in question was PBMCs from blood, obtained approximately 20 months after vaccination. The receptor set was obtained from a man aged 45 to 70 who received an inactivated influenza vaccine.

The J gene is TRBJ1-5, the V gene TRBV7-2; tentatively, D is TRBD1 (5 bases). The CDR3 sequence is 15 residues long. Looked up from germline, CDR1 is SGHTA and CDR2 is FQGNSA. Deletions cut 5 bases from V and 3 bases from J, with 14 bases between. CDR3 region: CASSPLPGVNQPQHF. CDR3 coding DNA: TGTGCCAGCAGCCCCCTCCCGGGGGTCAATCAGCCCCAGCATTTT. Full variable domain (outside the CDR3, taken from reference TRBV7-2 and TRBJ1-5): GAGVSQSPSNKVTEKGKDVELRCDPISGHTALYWYRQSLGQGLEFLIYFQGNSAPDKSGLPSDRFSAERTGGSVSTLTIQRTQQEDSAVYLCASSPLPGVNQPQHFGDGTRLSIL.

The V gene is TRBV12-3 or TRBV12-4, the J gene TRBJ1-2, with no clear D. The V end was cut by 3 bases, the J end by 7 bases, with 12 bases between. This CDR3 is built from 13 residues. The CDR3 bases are TGTGCCAGCAGTTTGCACCGATCGGGTGGCTACACCTTC. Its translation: CASSLHRSGGYTF.

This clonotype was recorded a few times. The CDR3 nucleotides are TGTGCCATCAGTGAGTCTCACAGGACCGCCTACGAGCAGTACTTC. Translating it yields CAISESHRTAYEQYF. The chain couples TRBV10-3 to TRBJ2-7, with TRBD1 as a possible D gene (5 bases). Between the trimmed V and J ends, which lost 0 bases and 2 bases, there was a span of 11 bases. CDR3 length: 15 amino acids. CDR1 and CDR2 from the germline V gene are ENHRY and SYGVKD.

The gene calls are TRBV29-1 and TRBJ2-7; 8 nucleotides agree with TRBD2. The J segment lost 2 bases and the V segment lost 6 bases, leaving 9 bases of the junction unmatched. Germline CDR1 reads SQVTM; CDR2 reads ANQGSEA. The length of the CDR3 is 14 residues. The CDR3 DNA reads TGCAGCGTGCTACCCGGGAGGGCCACCTACGAGCAGTACTTC. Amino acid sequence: CSVLPGRATYEQYF.

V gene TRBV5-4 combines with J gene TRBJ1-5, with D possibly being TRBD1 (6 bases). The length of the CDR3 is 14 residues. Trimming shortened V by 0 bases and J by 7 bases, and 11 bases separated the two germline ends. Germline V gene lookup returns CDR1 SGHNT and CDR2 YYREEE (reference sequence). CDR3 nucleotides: TGTGCCAGCAGCTTGGCACCAAGGGGGCAGCCCCAGCATTTT. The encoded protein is CASSLAPRGQPQHF. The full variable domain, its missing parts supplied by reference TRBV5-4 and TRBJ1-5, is ETGVTQSPTHLIKTRGQQVTLRCSSQSGHNTVSWYQQALGQGPQFIFQYYREEENGRGNFPPRFSGLQFPNYSSELNVNALELDDSALYLCASSLAPRGQPQHFGDGTRLSIL.

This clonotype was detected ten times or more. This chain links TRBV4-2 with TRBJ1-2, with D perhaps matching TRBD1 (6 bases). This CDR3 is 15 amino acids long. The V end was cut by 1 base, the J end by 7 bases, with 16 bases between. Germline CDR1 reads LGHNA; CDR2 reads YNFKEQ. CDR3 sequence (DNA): TGTGCCAGCAGCCAAGTTGCGGGGGCGATAGTTGGCTACACCTTC. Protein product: CASSQVAGAIVGYTF.

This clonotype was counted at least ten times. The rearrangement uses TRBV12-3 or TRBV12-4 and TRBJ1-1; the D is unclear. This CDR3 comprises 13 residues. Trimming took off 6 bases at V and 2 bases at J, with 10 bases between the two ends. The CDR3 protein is CASRTQRNTEAFF. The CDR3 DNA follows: TGTGCCAGCAGAACTCAAAGAAACACTGAAGCTTTCTTT.

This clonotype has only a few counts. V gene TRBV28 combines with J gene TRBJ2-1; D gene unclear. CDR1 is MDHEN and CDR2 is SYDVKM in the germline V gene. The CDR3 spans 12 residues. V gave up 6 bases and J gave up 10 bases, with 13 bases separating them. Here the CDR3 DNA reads TGTGCCAGCAGCTTCGGTTCTCGCGAGCAGTTCTTC. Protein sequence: CASSFGSREQFF.

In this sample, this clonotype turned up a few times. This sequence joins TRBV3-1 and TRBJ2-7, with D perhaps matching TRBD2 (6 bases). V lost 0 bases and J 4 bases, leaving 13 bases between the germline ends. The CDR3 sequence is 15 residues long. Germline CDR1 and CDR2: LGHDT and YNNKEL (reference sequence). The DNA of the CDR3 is TGTGCCAGCAGCCAAGAATACCTGCGGGGTTACGAGCAGTACTTC. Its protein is CASSQEYLRGYEQYF.

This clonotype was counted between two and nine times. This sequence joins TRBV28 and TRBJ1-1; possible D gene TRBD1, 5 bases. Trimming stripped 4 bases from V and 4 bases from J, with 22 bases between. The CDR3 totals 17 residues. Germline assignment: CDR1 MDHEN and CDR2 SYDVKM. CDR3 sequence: CASSSPAGPRIGTEAFF. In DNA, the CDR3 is TGTGCCAGCAGTTCCCCGGCGGGACCCCGGATTGGCACTGAAGCTTTCTTT.

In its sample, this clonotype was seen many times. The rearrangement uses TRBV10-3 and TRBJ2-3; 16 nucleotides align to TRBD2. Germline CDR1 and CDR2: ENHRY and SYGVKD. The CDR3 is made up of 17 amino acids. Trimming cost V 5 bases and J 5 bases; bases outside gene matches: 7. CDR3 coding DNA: TGTGCCATCAGTAGGGGACTAGCGGGGGGGCCCGGAGATACGCAGTATTTT. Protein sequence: CAISRGLAGGPGDTQYF.

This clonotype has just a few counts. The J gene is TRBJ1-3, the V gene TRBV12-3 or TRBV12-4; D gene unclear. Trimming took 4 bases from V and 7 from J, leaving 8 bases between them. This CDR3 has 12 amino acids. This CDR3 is CASSWRVNTIYF. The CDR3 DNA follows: TGTGCCAGCAGTTGGAGGGTCAACACCATATATTTT.

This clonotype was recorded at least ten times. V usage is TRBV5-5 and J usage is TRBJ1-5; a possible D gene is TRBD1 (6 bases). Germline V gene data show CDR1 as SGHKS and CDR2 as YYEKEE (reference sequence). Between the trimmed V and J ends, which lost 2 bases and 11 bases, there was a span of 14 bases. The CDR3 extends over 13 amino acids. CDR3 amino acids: CASSFDRTGAQHF. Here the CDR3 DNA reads TGTGCCAGCAGCTTCGACAGGACTGGGGCCCAGCATTTT.

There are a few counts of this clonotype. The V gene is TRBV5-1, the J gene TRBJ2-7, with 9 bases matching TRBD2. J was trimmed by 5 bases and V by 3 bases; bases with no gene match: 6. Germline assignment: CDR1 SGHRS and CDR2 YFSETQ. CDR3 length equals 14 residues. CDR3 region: CASSSGTSWNEQYF. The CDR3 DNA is TGCGCCAGCAGCTCCGGGACTAGCTGGAACGAGCAGTACTTC.

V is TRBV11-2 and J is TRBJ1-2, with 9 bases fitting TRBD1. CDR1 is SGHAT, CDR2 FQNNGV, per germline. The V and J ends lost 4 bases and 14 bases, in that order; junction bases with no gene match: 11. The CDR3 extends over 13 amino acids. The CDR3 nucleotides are TGTGCCAGCAGCTCCCCTGGACAGGGGATTTTTACCTTC. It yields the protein CASSSPGQGIFTF.

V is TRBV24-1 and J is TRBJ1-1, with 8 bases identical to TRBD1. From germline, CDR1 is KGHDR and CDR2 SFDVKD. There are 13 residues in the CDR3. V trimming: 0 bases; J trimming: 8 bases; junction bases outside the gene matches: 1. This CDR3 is CATSDLGDREAFF. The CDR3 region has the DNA TGTGCCACCAGTGATTTGGGGGACAGGGAAGCTTTCTTT.

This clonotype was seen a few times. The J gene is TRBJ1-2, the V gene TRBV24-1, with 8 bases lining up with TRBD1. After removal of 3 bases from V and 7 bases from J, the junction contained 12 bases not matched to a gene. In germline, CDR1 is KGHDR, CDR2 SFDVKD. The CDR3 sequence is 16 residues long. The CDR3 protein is CATSDPGQAGSGGYTF. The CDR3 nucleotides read TGTGCCACCAGTGATCCGGGACAGGCCGGGTCAGGTGGCTACACCTTC.

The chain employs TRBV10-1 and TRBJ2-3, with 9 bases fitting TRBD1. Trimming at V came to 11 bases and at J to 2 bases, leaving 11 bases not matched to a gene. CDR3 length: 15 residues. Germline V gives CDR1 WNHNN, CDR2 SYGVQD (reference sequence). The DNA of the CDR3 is TGCGCCGGACAGGGGTTGGGCGCCCCCACAGATACGCAGTATTTT. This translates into CAGQGLGAPTDTQYF.

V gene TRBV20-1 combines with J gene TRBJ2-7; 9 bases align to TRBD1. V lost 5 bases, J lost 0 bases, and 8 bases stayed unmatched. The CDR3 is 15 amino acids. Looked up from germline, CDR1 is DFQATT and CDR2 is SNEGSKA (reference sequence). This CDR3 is CSARSRDRDSYEQYF. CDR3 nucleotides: TGCAGTGCTCGTAGCCGGGACAGGGACTCCTACGAGCAGTACTTC.

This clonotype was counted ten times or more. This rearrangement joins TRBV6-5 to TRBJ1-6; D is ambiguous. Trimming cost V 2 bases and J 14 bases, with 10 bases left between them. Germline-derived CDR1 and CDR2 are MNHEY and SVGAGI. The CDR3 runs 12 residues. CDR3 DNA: TGTGCCAGCAGTTACGAAGCGGGTGCCCTCCACTTT. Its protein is CASSYEAGALHF.

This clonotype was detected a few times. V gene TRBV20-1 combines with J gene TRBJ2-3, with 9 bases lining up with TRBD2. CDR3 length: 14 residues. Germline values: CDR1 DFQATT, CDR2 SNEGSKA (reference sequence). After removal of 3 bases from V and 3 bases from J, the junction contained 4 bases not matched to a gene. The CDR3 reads CSASLTSGTDTQYF. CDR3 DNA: TGCAGTGCTAGTTTGACTAGCGGAACAGATACGCAGTATTTT.

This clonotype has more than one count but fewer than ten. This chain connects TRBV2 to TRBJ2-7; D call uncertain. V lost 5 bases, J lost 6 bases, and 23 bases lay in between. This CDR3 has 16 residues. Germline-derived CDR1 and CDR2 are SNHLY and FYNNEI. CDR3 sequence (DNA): TGTGCCAGCAGTTTAAGTTTGCCTCCCCACCCCAGCGAGCAGTACTTC. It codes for CASSLSLPPHPSEQYF.

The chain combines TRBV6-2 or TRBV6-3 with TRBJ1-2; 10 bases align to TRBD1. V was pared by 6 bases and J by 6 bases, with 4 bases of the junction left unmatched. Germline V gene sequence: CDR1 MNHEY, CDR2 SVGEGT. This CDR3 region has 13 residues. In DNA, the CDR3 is TGTGCCAGCAGGGGGACAGGGGCGCATGGCTACACCTTC. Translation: CASRGTGAHGYTF.

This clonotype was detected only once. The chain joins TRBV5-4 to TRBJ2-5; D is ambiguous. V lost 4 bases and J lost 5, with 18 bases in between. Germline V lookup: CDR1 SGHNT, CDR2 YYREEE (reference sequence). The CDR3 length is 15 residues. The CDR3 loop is CASSAPGGRYETQYF. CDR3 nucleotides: TGTGCCAGCAGCGCGCCGGGCGGCCGTTATGAGACCCAGTACTTC. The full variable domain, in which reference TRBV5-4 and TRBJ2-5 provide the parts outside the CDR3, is ETGVTQSPTHLIKTRGQQVTLRCSSQSGHNTVSWYQQALGQGPQFIFQYYREEENGRGNFPPRFSGLQFPNYSSELNVNALELDDSALYLCASSAPGGRYETQYFGPGTRLLVL.

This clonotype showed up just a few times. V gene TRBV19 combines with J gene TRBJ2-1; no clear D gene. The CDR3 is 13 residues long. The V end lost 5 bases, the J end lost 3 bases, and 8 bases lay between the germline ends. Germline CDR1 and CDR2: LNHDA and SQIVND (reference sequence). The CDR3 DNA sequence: TGTGCCAGTAGTTCGTCTTACTACAATGAGCAGTTCTTC. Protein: CASSSSYYNEQFF.

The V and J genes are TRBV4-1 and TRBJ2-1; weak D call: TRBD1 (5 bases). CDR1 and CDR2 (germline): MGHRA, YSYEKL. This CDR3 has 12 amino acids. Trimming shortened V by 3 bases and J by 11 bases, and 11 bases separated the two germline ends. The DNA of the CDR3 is TGCGCCAGCAGCCAGCGACAGTTTCAGCAGTTCTTC. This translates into CASSQRQFQQFF.